This TCR beta chain was sequenced during a study of cytomegalovirus exposure and HLA in healthy donors. Using immunoSEQ multiplex PCR, the repertoire was profiled, and TCRdb retains in-frame clones only, with some absent. The sample lists some 170,000 clones, around 86% occurring once. The sequencing sample was made of PBMCs. The sequence was collected from a man younger than 35 in good health and CMV-seropositive.

CDR3 loop: CASSFTSGGAIGEQYF. In DNA form, the CDR3 reads TGTGCCAGCAGCTTCACTAGCGGGGGGGCCATCGGCGAGCAGTACTTC. The V gene is TRBV7-2, the J gene TRBJ2-7, with 13 bases aligning to TRBD2. V lost 3 bases, J lost 6 bases, and 8 bases stayed unmatched. Germline values: CDR1 SGHTA, CDR2 FQGNSA. The CDR3 extends over 16 amino acids.